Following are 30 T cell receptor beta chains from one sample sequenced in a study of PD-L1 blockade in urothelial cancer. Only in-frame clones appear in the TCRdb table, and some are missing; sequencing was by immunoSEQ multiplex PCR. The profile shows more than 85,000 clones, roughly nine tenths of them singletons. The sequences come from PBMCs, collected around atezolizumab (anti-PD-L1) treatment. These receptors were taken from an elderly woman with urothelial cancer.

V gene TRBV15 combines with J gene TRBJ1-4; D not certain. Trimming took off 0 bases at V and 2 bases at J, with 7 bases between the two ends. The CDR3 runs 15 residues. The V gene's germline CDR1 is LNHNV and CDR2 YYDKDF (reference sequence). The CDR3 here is CATSRDQATNEKLFF. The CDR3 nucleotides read TGTGCCACCAGCAGAGACCAGGCTACTAATGAAAAACTGTTTTTT.

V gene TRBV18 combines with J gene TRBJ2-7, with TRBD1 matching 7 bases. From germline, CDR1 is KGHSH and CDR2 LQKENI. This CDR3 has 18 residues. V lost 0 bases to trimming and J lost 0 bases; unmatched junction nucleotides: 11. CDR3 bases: TGTGCCAGCTCACCACCGAGGGGGCAGGCTCGTTTCTCCTACGAGCAGTACTTC. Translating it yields CASSPPRGQARFSYEQYF. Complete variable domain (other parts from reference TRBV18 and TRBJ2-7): NAGVMQNPRHLVRRRGQEARLRCSPMKGHSHVYWYRQLPEEGLKFMVYLQKENIIDESGMPKERFSAEFPKEGPSILRIQQVVRGDSAAYFCASSPPRGQARFSYEQYFGPGTRLTVT.

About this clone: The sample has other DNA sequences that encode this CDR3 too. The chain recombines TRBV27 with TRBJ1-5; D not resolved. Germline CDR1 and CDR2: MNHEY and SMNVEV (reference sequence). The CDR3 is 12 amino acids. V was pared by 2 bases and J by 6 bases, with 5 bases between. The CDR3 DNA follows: TGTGCCAGCAGTTTAAGAGGTCAGCCCCAGCATTTT. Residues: CASSLRGQPQHF.

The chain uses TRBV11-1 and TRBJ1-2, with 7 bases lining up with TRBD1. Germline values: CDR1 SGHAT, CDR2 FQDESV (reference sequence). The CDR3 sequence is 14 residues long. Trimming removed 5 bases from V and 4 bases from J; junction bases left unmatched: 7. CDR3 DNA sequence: TGTGCCAGCAGCGACCTGACAGGGACCTATGGCTACACCTTC. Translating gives CASSDLTGTYGYTF.

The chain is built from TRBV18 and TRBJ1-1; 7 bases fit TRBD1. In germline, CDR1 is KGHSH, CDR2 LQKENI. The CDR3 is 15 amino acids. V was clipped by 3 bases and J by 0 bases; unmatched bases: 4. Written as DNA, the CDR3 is TGTGCCAGCTCACCCGGGACAGAATTGAACACTGAAGCTTTCTTT. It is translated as CASSPGTELNTEAFF.

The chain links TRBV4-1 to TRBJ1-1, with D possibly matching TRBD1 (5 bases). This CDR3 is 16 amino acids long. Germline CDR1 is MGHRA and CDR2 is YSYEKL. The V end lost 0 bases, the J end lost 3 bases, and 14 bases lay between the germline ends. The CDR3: CASSQDPGRAHTEAFF. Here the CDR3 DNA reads TGCGCCAGCAGCCAAGATCCTGGCAGGGCCCACACTGAAGCTTTCTTT.

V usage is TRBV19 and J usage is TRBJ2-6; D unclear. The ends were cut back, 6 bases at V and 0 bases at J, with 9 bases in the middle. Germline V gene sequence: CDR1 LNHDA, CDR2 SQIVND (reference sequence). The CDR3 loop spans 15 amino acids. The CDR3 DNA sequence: TGTGCCAGTAGCCTACAGAACTCTGGGGCCAACGTCCTGACTTTC. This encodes CASSLQNSGANVLTF.

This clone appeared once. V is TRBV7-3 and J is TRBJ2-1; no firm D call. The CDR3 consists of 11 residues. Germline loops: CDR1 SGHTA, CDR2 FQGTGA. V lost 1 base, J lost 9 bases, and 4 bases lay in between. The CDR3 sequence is CASSLKAEQFF. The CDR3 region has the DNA TGTGCCAGCAGCTTAAAAGCTGAGCAGTTCTTC.

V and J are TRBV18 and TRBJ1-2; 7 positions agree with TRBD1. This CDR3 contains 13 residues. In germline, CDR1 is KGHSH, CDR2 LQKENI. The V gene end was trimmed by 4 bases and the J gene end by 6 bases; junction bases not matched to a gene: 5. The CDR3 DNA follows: TGTGCCAGCTCACGGGACAGCGAAAATGGCTACACCTTC. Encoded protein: CASSRDSENGYTF.

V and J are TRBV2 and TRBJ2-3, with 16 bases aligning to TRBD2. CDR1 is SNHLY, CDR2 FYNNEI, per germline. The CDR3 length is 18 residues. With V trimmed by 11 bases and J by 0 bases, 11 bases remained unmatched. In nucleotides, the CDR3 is TGTGCCGGCTCACCGGGACTAGCGGGAGGGAGGAGCACAGATACGCAGTATTTT. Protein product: CAGSPGLAGGRSTDTQYF.

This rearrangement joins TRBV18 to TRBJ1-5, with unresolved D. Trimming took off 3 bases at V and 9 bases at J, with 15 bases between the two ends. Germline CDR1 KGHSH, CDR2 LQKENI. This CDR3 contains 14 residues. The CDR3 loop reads CASSPSRQLPPQHF. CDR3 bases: TGTGCCAGCTCACCCTCCAGGCAGCTGCCGCCCCAGCATTTT.

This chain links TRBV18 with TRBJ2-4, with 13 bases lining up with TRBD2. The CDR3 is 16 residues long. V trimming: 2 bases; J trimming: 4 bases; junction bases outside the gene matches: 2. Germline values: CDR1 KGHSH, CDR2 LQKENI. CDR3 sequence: CASSPTSGRVKNIQYF. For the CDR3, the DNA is TGTGCCAGCTCACCAACTAGCGGGAGGGTAAAAAACATTCAGTACTTC.

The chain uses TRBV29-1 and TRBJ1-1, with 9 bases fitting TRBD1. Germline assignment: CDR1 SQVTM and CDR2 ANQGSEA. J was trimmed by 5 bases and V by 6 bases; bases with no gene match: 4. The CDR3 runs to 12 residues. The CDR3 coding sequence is TGCAGCGTGTACAGGGGGCGAACTGAAGCTTTCTTT. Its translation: CSVYRGRTEAFF.

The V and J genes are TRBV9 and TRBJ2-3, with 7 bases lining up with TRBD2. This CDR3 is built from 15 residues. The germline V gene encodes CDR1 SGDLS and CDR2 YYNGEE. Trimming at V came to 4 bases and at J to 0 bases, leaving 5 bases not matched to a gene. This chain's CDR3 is CASSRSGTSTDTQYF. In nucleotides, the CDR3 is TGTGCCAGCAGCCGAAGCGGGACTAGCACAGATACGCAGTATTTT.

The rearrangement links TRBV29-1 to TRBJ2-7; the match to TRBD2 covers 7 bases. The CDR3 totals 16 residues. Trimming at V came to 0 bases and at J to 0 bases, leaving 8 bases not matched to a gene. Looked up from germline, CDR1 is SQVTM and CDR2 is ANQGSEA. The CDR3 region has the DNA TGCAGCGTTGAAGAATCGGGGGGTTATAGCTCCTACGAGCAGTACTTC. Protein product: CSVEESGGYSSYEQYF.

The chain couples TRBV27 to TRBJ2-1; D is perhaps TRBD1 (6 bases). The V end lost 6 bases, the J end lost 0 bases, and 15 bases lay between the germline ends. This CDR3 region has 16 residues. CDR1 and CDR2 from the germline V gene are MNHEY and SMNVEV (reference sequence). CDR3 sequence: CASRAGTQSSYNEQFF. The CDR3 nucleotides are TGTGCCAGCAGAGCCGGGACACAGAGCTCCTACAATGAGCAGTTCTTC.

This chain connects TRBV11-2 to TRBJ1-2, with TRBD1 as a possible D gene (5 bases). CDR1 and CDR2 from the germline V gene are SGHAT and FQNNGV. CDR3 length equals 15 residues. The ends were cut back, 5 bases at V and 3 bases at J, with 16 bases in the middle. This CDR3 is CASSPRGGADYGYTF. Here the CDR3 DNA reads TGTGCCAGCAGCCCCCGGGGAGGGGCGGACTATGGCTACACCTTC.

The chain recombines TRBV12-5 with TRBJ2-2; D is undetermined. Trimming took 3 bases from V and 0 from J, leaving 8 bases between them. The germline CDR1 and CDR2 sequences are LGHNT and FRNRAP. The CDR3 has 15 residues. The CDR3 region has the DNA TGTGCTAGTGGTTTTGGAGTAGCGAACACCGGGGAGCTGTTTTTT. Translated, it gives CASGFGVANTGELFF.

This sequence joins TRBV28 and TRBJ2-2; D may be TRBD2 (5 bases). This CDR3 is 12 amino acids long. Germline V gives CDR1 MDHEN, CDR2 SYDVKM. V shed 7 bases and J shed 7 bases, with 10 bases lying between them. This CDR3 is CASMGVVGELFF. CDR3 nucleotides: TGTGCCAGCATGGGAGTTGTCGGGGAGCTGTTTTTT.

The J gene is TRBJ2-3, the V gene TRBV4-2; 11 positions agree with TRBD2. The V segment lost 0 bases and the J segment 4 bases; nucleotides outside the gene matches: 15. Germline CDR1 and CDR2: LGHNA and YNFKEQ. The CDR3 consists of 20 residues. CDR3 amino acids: CASSQDPTSGSGGRADTQYF. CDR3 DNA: TGTGCCAGCAGCCAAGATCCAACTAGCGGGAGTGGGGGGAGAGCAGATACGCAGTATTTT.

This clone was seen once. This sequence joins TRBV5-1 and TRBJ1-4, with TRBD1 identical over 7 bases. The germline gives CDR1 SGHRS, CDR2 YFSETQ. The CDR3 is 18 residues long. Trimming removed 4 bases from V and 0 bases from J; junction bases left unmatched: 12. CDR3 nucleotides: TGCGCCAGCAGCATGACAGGGCGTCCCCACTCAACTAATGAAAAACTGTTTTTT. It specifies CASSMTGRPHSTNEKLFF.

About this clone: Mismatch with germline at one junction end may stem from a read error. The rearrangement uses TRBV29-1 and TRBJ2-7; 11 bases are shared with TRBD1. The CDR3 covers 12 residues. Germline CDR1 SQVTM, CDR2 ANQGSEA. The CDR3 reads CSVESPDRGLEF. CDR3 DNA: TGCAGCGTTGAATCCCCGGACAGGGGGCTAGAGTTC.

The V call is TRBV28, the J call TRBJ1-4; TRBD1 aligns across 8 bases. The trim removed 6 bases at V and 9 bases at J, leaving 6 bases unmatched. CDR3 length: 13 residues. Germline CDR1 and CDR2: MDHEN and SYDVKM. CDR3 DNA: TGTGCCAGCAGCCTCGGACAGGGACAAAAACTGTTTTTT. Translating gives CASSLGQGQKLFF.

In DNA form, the CDR3 reads TGTGCCAGCAAGCAGACAGATGCAACTAATGAAAAACTGTTTTTT. Translated: CASKQTDATNEKLFF. V usage is TRBV6-1 and J usage is TRBJ1-4; possible D gene TRBD1, 5 bases. V lost 7 bases and J 0 bases, leaving 12 bases between the germline ends. This CDR3 is 15 amino acids long. Germline lookup yields CDR1 MNHNS and CDR2 SASEGT.

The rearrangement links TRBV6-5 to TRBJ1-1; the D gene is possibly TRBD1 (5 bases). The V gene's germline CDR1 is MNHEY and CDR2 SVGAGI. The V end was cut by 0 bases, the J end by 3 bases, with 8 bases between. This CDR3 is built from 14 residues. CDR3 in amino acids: CASSYSTGDTEAFF. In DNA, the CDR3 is TGTGCCAGCAGTTACTCCACAGGAGACACTGAAGCTTTCTTT.

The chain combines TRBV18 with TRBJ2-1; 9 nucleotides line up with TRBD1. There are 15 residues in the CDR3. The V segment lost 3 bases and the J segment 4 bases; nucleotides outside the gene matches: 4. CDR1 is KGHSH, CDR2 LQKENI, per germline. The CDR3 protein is CASSPLGQGYNEQFF. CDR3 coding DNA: TGTGCCAGCTCACCGTTGGGACAGGGATACAATGAGCAGTTCTTC. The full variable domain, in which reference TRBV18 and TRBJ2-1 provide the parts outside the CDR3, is NAGVMQNPRHLVRRRGQEARLRCSPMKGHSHVYWYRQLPEEGLKFMVYLQKENIIDESGMPKERFSAEFPKEGPSILRIQQVVRGDSAAYFCASSPLGQGYNEQFFGPGTRLTVL.

CDR3 amino acids: CASSFGRFRGAFF. CDR3 sequence (DNA): TGTGCCAGTTCTTTTGGACGGTTTCGGGGAGCTTTCTTT. V gene TRBV28 combines with J gene TRBJ1-1; D gene uncertain. V was clipped by 9 bases and J by 10 bases, with 21 bases between them. Germline CDR1 is MDHEN and CDR2 is SYDVKM. The length of the CDR3 is 13 residues. The full variable domain, rest sourced from reference TRBV28 and TRBJ1-1, is DVKVTQSSRYLVKRTGEKVFLECVQDMDHENMFWYRQDPGLGLRLIYFSYDVKMKEKGDIPEGYSVSREKKERFSLILESASTNQTSMYLCASSFGRFRGAFFGQGTRLTVV.

The CDR3 loop is CASRPQGANYGYTF. For the CDR3, the DNA is TGTGCCAGCAGGCCGCAGGGGGCGAACTATGGCTACACCTTC. The chain recombines TRBV6-5 with TRBJ1-2; 8 nucleotides align to TRBD1. The CDR3 spans 14 residues. Germline assignment: CDR1 MNHEY and CDR2 SVGAGI. V trimming: 6 bases; J trimming: 2 bases; junction bases outside the gene matches: 5.

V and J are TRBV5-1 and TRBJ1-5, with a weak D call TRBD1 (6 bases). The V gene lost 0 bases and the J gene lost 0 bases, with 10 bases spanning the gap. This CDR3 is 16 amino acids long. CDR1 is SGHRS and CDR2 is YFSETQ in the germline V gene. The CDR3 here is CASSLEGGNSNQPQHF. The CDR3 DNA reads TGCGCCAGCAGCTTGGAGGGGGGGAATAGCAATCAGCCCCAGCATTTT.

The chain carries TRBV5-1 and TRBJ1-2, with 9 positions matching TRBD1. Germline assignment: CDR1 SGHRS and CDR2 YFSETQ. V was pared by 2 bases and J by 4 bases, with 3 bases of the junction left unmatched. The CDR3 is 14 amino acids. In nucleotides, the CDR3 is TGCGCCAGCAGCTTAACAGGGGGCGGCTATGGCTACACCTTC. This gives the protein CASSLTGGGYGYTF.